The text below deals with one TCR beta chain. The antigen is undetermined. V lost 4 bases and J lost 2, with 12 bases in between. The CDR3 totals 14 residues. The germline V gene encodes CDR1 SGHRS and CDR2 YFSETQ. This entry is derived from a study of cytomegalovirus exposure and HLA in healthy donors. General study results and limits: From TCR beta sequences, most subjects' HLA-A and HLA-B alleles were reportedly predicted accurately. Reports indicated that the classifier achieved high specificity and sensitivity in diagnosing cytomegalovirus status. A later analysis reportedly found that, within productive TCRs, an Asian-associated ancestry cluster had fewer N-insertions than the mean observed across the approximately 660 donors.

The PCR used 60 Vbeta and 13 Jbeta primers. Clones were read by immunoSEQ multiplex PCR, and TCRdb kept only the in-frame ones, dropping some. The top ten hold around 4.8% of the sample, which has some 140,000 clones, roughly 78% seen once. The source is a young man in good health. Sequencing input: PBMCs. The chain combines TRBV5-1 with TRBJ1-2; D unresolved. The CDR3 sequence is CASSLAAGNYGYTF. The DNA for the CDR3 is TGCGCCAGCAGCCTGGCTGCGGGCAACTATGGCTACACCTTC. Full variable domain (missing parts from reference TRBV5-1 and TRBJ1-2): KAGVTQTPRYLIKTRGQQVTLSCSPISGHRSVSWYQQTPGQGLQFLFEYFSETQRNKGNFPGRFSGRQFSNSRSEMNVSTLELGDSALYLCASSLAAGNYGYTFGSGTRLTVV.